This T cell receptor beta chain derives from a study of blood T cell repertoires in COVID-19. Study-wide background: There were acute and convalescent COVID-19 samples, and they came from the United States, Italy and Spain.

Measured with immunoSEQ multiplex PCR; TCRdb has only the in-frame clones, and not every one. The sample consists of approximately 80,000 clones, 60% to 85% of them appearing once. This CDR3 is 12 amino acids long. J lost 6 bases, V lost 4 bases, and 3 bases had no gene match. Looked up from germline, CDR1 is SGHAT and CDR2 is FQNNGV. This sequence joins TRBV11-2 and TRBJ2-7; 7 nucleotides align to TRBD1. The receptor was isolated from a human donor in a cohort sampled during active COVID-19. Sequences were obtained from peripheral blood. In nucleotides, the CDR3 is TGTGCCAGCAGCTCGACAGGGAGCGAGCAGTACTTC. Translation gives CASSSTGSEQYF.